This TCR beta chain was observed in a study of PD-1 blockade in classical Hodgkin lymphoma. Study in general: The nivolumab dose that patients received was 3 mg/kg, given intravenously every 2 weeks. Broader study findings: Healthy donors were reported to have higher baseline TCR diversity than newly diagnosed patients.

Each patient relapsed following autologous stem cell transplantation, and prior brentuximab vedotin exposure differed. The data were produced by immunoSEQ multiplex PCR, yet TCRdb's version contains in-frame clones alone and is incomplete. The sample carries 35,000 to 45,000 clones, roughly 78% recorded once. CDR3 length equals 13 residues. CDR1 is SSHAT and CDR2 is FNYEAQ in the germline V gene (reference sequence). V lost 1 base, J lost 0 bases, and 3 bases lay in between. This clone was found a few times. Its antigen is undetermined. The chain has TRBV7-7 and TRBJ2-5; D gene uncertain. The sequenced sample was peripheral blood mononuclear cells (PBMCs), obtained before the second cycle of nivolumab. The TCR originated in a human donor with classical Hodgkin lymphoma. The CDR3 DNA follows: TGTGCCAGCAGCTTAGTAGACCAAGAGACCCAGTACTTC. Translating gives CASSLVDQETQYF. The full variable domain, rest sourced from reference TRBV7-7 and TRBJ2-5, is GAGVSQSPRYKVTKRGQDVTLRCDPISSHATLYWYQQALGQGPEFLTYFNYEAQPDKSGLPSDRFSAERPEGSISTLTIQRTEQRDSAMYRCASSLVDQETQYFGPGTRLLVL.